Below, 9 T cell receptor beta chains from the same sample are listed, as sequenced in a study of vaccination and CD4 T cells after COVID-19. Treatment of the sample: roughly 11-day PBMC culture with coronavirus spike peptide pools or control peptides (ViraFEST assay). With the Oncomine TCR Beta short-read assay, DNA from cultured CD4+ T cells was sequenced. TCRdb re-called the PCR reads through MiXCR, storing one row per CDR3 protein. The sample holds 3,500 to 4,500 distinct CDR3 sequences, approximately 23% seen once. For these TCRs, the target antigens are not known. The sample here was CD4+ T cells from blood, cultured in vitro, taken after SARS-CoV-2 vaccination. These receptor sequences come from a human donor who had recovered from COVID-19.

This clonotype was seen at least ten times. The V call is TRBV27, the J call TRBJ2-7, with 11 nucleotides matching TRBD2. CDR1 and CDR2 from the germline V gene are MNHEY and SMNVEV (reference sequence). V was clipped by 5 bases and J by 5 bases; unmatched bases: 14. CDR3 size: 17 residues. The CDR3 sequence: CASSPPRGSGGAHEQYF. The DNA for the CDR3 is TGTGCCAGCAGTCCCCCCCGGGGTAGCGGGGGGGCCCACGAGCAGTACTTC.

This chain uses TRBV19 with TRBJ1-2; D unresolved. The V end lost 5 bases, the J end lost 8 bases, and 12 bases lay between the germline ends. Germline-derived CDR1 and CDR2 are LNHDA and SQIVND (reference sequence). The CDR3 has 12 amino acids. The CDR3 is CASSLGGGGYTF. As DNA, the CDR3 is TGTGCCAGTAGTTTGGGTGGTGGCGGCTACACCTTC.

Within the sample, this clonotype is medium-sized. V and J are TRBV7-3 and TRBJ2-5; D not certain. The CDR3 covers 14 residues. Germline loops: CDR1 SGHTA, CDR2 FQGTGA. Trimming took 2 bases from V and 5 from J, leaving 12 bases between them. CDR3 nucleotides: TGTGCCAGCAGCTTATCGGGCTTGGGGGAGACCCAGTACTTC. This encodes CASSLSGLGETQYF.

By frequency in the sample, this clonotype is medium-sized. The chain joins TRBV7-9 to TRBJ2-7; a weak D match, TRBD2 (6 bases). The CDR3 loop spans 16 amino acids. Germline CDR1 reads SEHNR; CDR2 reads FQNEAQ (reference sequence). Deletions cut 1 base from V and 2 bases from J, with 15 bases between. The CDR3 DNA follows: TGTGCCAGCAGCTTAGGCGGGGCAGCGGTCCCCTACGAGCAGTACTTC. This encodes CASSLGGAAVPYEQYF.

Within the sample, this clonotype is medium-sized (0.01 to 0.1%). The chain joins TRBV7-2 to TRBJ2-5; TRBD1 matches 9 bases. Germline values: CDR1 SGHTA, CDR2 FQGNSA. This CDR3 spans 14 amino acids. The V segment lost 5 bases and the J segment 5 bases; nucleotides outside the gene matches: 6. The chain's CDR3 is CASSPQGARETQYF. For the CDR3, the DNA is TGTGCCAGCAGCCCACAGGGGGCAAGGGAGACCCAGTACTTC.

This clonotype occurred a few times. The genes are TRBV29-1 and TRBJ2-1; 7 bases map to TRBD2. Germline V CDR1 and CDR2: SQVTM, ANQGSEA. The V gene end was trimmed by 0 bases and the J gene end by 5 bases; junction bases not matched to a gene: 7. The CDR3 totals 15 residues. The CDR3 DNA reads as TGCAGCGTTGAAGATTTCCGGGACTACAACAATGAGCAGTTCTTC. Its translation is CSVEDFRDYNNEQFF.

This clonotype occurred many times. This chain connects TRBV20-1 to TRBJ2-6, with 10 bases lining up with TRBD2. V shed 4 bases, J shed 0 bases, and the junction held 9 bases outside the gene matches. The CDR3 spans 18 residues. CDR1 and CDR2 from the germline V gene are DFQATT and SNEGSKA (reference sequence). The CDR3 spells CSATGGSGGNSGANVLTF. CDR3 nucleotide sequence: TGCAGTGCTACGGGAGGTAGCGGGGGGAACTCTGGGGCCAACGTCCTGACTTTC.

This clonotype was recorded a few times. This chain joins TRBV28 and TRBJ1-5; D is ambiguous. The CDR3 is 15 residues long. CDR1 and CDR2 from the germline V gene are MDHEN and SYDVKM. With 6 bases removed from V and 1 base from J, the gap between germline ends came to 13 bases. The DNA of the CDR3 is TGTGCCAGCAGGGCCTTTAAGTGGAGCAATCAGCCCCAGCATTTT. Its translation is CASRAFKWSNQPQHF.

This rearrangement joins TRBV19 to TRBJ1-2, with 7 positions matching TRBD1. There are 16 residues in the CDR3. J was trimmed by 4 bases and V by 6 bases; bases with no gene match: 14. CDR1 is LNHDA and CDR2 is SQIVND in the germline V gene (reference sequence). The CDR3 reads CASSRDQGVGGYGYTF. DNA for the CDR3: TGTGCCAGTAGCCGGGACCAGGGGGTAGGCGGCTATGGCTACACCTTC.